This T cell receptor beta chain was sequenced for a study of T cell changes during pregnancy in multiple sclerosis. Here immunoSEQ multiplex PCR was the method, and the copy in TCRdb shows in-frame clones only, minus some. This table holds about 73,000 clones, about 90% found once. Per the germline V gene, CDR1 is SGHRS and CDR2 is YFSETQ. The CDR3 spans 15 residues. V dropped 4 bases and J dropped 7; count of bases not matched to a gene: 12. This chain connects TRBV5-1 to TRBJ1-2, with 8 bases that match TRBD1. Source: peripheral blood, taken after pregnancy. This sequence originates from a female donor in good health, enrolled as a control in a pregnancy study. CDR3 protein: CASSTQTGVFGGYTF. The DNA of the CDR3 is TGCGCCAGCAGCACCCAGACAGGGGTGTTCGGTGGCTACACCTTC.